The 10 T cell receptor beta chains in this list originate from one sample, sequenced in a study of blood T cell repertoires in COVID-19. The method was immunoSEQ multiplex PCR; TCRdb's version includes in-frame clones alone and lacks a portion of them. This table holds around 190,000 clones, roughly four fifths found once. The material sequenced was PBMCs or T cells enriched from blood (not recorded which). Source of these receptors: a man aged 35 to 55 who had recovered from COVID-19.

The V call is TRBV5-1, the J call TRBJ1-1; no clear D gene. This CDR3 contains 15 residues. Germline V gene lookup returns CDR1 SGHRS and CDR2 YFSETQ. V shed 1 base and J shed 4 bases, with 14 bases lying between them. CDR3 DNA: TGCGCCAGCAGCTTGAACTTGGGGAGAAGCACTGAAGCTTTCTTT. It yields the protein CASSLNLGRSTEAFF.

The chain uses TRBV4-1 and TRBJ1-1, with 7 bases aligning to TRBD1. This CDR3 is built from 15 residues. With V trimmed by 7 bases and J by 4 bases, 12 bases remained unmatched. CDR1 is MGHRA and CDR2 is YSYEKL in the germline V gene. CDR3 protein: CASISIRGSSTEAFF. The CDR3 DNA reads TGCGCCAGCATCTCGATCAGGGGGTCGTCCACTGAAGCTTTCTTT.

The chain joins TRBV6-5 to TRBJ2-7, with 7 bases identical to TRBD1. The CDR3 consists of 13 residues. The germline CDR1 and CDR2 sequences are MNHEY and SVGAGI. The trim removed 6 bases at V and 3 bases at J, leaving 5 bases unmatched. CDR3 DNA sequence: TGTGCCAGCAGAGGACAGGTTTTCTACGAGCAGTACTTC. Translation gives CASRGQVFYEQYF.

The rearrangement joins TRBV5-5 to TRBJ2-2; 7 bases are shared with TRBD1. Germline V gives CDR1 SGHKS, CDR2 YYEKEE (reference sequence). Trimming cost V 2 bases and J 1 base; bases outside gene matches: 5. The CDR3 contains 16 residues. The CDR3, as DNA: TGTGCCAGCAGCTTTGAAGGGGGCTTGAACACCGGGGAGCTGTTTTTT. It codes for CASSFEGGLNTGELFF.

CDR3 protein: CATRGDPGQQPIFSPLHF. The DNA of the CDR3 is TGTGCCACCAGGGGAGACCCGGGACAGCAACCGATTTTTTCACCCCTCCACTTT. This rearrangement joins TRBV24-1 to TRBJ1-6, with 7 bases that match TRBD1. The CDR3 is 18 amino acids. CDR1 is KGHDR, CDR2 SFDVKD, per germline. Trimming at V came to 7 bases and at J to 9 bases, leaving 20 bases not matched to a gene.

The V gene is TRBV6-5, the J gene TRBJ2-5; D perhaps matches TRBD2 (6 bases). The germline CDR1 and CDR2 sequences are MNHEY and SVGAGI. This CDR3 is 14 amino acids long. V was pared by 8 bases and J by 2 bases, with 15 bases between. The DNA for the CDR3 is TGTGCCAGCCGCCCTTGGGGGGTACAAGAGACCCAGTACTTC. Translation gives CASRPWGVQETQYF.

The chain couples TRBV5-5 to TRBJ2-2, with 9 bases lining up with TRBD1. The CDR3 is 15 residues long. Germline CDR1 is SGHKS and CDR2 is YYEKEE (reference sequence). Trimming took 1 base from V and 7 from J; bases not matched to a gene: 5. CDR3 DNA: TGTGCCAGCAGCTTGACAGGGGGCCAGGGCGGGGAGCTGTTTTTT. This gives the protein CASSLTGGQGGELFF.

This clone was counted only a few times. The V gene is TRBV18, the J gene TRBJ2-1, with 8 bases aligning to TRBD1. The V and J ends lost 4 bases and 5 bases, in that order; junction bases with no gene match: 4. Germline loops: CDR1 KGHSH, CDR2 LQKENI. The CDR3 length is 14 residues. The CDR3: CASSQTGANNEQFF. Here the CDR3 DNA reads TGTGCCAGCTCACAGACAGGGGCGAACAATGAGCAGTTCTTC.

V is TRBV5-1 and J is TRBJ1-2, with 10 bases identical to TRBD1. V lost 4 bases, J lost 7 bases, and 13 bases stayed unmatched. CDR3 size: 16 residues. Germline CDR1 reads SGHRS; CDR2 reads YFSETQ. The CDR3 DNA reads TGCGCCAGCAGCCCGATCATAGGACAGGGGGATGGTGGCTACACCTTC. It is translated as CASSPIIGQGDGGYTF.

The chain is built from TRBV7-2 and TRBJ2-3; 7 bases fit TRBD1. CDR1 and CDR2 from the germline V gene are SGHTA and FQGNSA. This CDR3 is built from 16 residues. The trim removed 3 bases at V and 1 base at J, leaving 7 bases unmatched. CDR3 nucleotide sequence: TGTGCCAGCAGCTTCCGGACAGGCCAGGGCACAGATACGCAGTATTTT. Its translation: CASSFRTGQGTDTQYF.